This entry is about one T cell receptor beta chain. The sample originates from a study of blood T cell repertoires in COVID-19. This CDR3 spans 14 amino acids. Germline V lookup: CDR1 SGHNT, CDR2 YYREEE (reference sequence). Unmatched junction bases numbered 6, after V lost 5 bases and J lost 3 bases. Repertoires were generated with immunoSEQ multiplex PCR, while TCRdb's copy carries only in-frame clones and drops some. The repertoire has 390,000 or so clones, roughly 90% of them found once; the top ten carry approximately 3%. The source is a woman aged 25 to 45 with COVID-19, enrolled during active disease. The J gene is TRBJ1-2, the V gene TRBV5-4; 8 bases align to TRBD1. Input material: peripheral blood. Here the CDR3 reads CASRWTGRDYGYTF. The CDR3 nucleotides read TGTGCCAGCAGGTGGACAGGGAGGGACTATGGCTACACCTTC.